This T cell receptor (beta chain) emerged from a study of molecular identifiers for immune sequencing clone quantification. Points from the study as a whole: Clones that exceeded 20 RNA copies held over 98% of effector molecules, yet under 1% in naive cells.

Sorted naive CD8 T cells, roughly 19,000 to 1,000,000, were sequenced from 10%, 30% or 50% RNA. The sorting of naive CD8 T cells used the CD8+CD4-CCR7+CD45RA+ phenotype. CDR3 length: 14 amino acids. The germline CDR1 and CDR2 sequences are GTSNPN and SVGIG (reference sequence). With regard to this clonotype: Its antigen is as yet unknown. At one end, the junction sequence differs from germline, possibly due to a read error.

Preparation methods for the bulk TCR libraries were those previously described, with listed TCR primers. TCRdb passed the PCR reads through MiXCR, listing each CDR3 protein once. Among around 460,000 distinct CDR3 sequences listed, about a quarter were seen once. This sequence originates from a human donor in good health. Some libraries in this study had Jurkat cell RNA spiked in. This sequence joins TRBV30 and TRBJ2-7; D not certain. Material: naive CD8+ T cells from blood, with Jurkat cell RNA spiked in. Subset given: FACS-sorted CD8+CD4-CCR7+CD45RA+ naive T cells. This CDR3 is CAWSGTPTHYEQCF. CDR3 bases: TGTGCCTGGAGCGGAACACCCACCCACTACGAGCAGTGCTTC.